This T cell receptor beta chain was observed in a study of identical twins. Study findings and constraints: The abundant beta clonotypes from cord blood had fewer insertions, and memory repertoires had none of this. Models predicted too little out-of-frame TCR alpha sharing in monozygotic twins. Shared out-of-frame alpha sequences (those common to twins) showed excess low generation probability.

This clonotype was observed many times. The antigen is not known. The CDR3 consists of 12 residues. The V end was cut by 6 bases, the J end by 5 bases, with 7 bases between. Germline V gives CDR1 SGHVS, CDR2 FNYEAQ. Healthy Caucasian individuals made up all the donors. One entry per CDR3 protein, called by TCRdb with MiXCR from the 5' RACE reads. The sample includes 350,000 to 400,000 distinct CDR3 sequences, approximately 8.7% of them seen just once. Sequencing was performed on naive T cells sorted from blood. V gene TRBV7-6 combines with J gene TRBJ1-4, with D perhaps matching TRBD1 (6 bases). The sequence was obtained from a woman aged 45-65 years in good health. The CDR3 DNA reads TGTGCCAGCAGTCAGGGGAATGAAAAACTGTTTTTT. Protein sequence: CASSQGNEKLFF.